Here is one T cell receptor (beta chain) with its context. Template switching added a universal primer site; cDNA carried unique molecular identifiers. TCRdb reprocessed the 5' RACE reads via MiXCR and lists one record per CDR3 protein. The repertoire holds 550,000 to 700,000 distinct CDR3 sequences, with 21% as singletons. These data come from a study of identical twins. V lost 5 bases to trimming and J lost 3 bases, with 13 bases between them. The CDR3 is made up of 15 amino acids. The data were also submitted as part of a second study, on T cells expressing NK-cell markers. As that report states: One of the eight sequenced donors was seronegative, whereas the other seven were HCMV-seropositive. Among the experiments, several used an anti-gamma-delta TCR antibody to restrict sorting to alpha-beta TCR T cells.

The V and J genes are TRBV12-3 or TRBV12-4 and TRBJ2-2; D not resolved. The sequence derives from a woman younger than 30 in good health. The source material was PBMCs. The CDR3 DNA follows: TGTGCCAGCAGTAGGACGGATAGGCACACCGGGGAGCTGTTTTTT. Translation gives CASSRTDRHTGELFF.